Below, 8 T cell receptor beta chains from the same sample are listed, as sequenced in a study of response to subunit inactivated influenza vaccine. TCRdb called the RT-PCR reads again in MiXCR, with one record for every CDR3 protein. Of 150,000 to 200,000 distinct CDR3 sequences in the sample, approximately 12% are singletons; the top ten hold over 25%. This same sample was also taken into another study, of T cells expressing NK-cell markers. According to that study: Researchers built TCR beta cDNA using 5'RACE template switching with UMIs.

The sample was CD8+ T cells sorted from PBMCs, taken roughly 13 days after vaccination. These receptors originate from a man in his fifties or sixties who received an inactivated influenza vaccine.

The CDR3 sequence: CASSLGLGETQYF. CDR3 bases: TGTGCCAGCAGTCTTGGCCTTGGAGAGACCCAGTACTTC. The V and J genes are TRBV12-3 or TRBV12-4 and TRBJ2-5; no reliable D call. The CDR3 has 13 residues. V was cut by 5 bases and J by 4 bases, with 11 bases left in between.

This clonotype was recorded a few times. The rearrangement joins TRBV6-2 or TRBV6-3 to TRBJ2-3, with TRBD2 matching over 11 bases. The CDR3 is made up of 17 amino acids. Germline V gives CDR1 MNHEY, CDR2 SVGEGT. V gave up 2 bases and J gave up 4 bases; unmatched junction bases: 8. In DNA form, the CDR3 reads TGTGCCAGCAGTTACCCTTTTAGCGGGGGGGCCGCAGATACGCAGTATTTT. It translates to CASSYPFSGGAADTQYF.

The V call is TRBV28, the J call TRBJ2-5; D not certain. Trimming cost V 5 bases and J 4 bases, with 5 bases left between them. There are 11 residues in the CDR3. CDR1 and CDR2 from the germline V gene are MDHEN and SYDVKM. CDR3 sequence reads: CASSNPETQYF. The DNA of the CDR3 is TGTGCCAGCAGTAATCCAGAGACCCAGTACTTC.

V usage is TRBV27 and J usage is TRBJ2-1, with a weak D call TRBD2 (5 bases). V was pared by 3 bases and J by 4 bases, with 10 bases between. Per the germline V gene, CDR1 is MNHEY and CDR2 is SMNVEV (reference sequence). The CDR3 sequence is 14 residues long. CDR3 DNA sequence: TGTGCCAGCAGTTTCGGGGTTGGGTACAATGAGCAGTTCTTC. This encodes CASSFGVGYNEQFF.

This chain uses TRBV5-1 with TRBJ2-7; D remains ambiguous. Per germline, CDR1 SGHRS and CDR2 YFSETQ. CDR3 length equals 15 residues. V lost 0 bases, J lost 2 bases, and 12 bases lay in between. The CDR3, as DNA: TGCGCCAGCAGCTTGGTCAAGCTGAGCACCTACGAGCAGTACTTC. Translation gives CASSLVKLSTYEQYF.

The genes are TRBV5-6 and TRBJ1-1; D remains unclear. The CDR3 spans 12 residues. Trimming took 1 base from V and 8 from J, leaving 9 bases between them. Germline CDR1 and CDR2: SGHDT and YYEEEE. CDR3 sequence: CASSLPAAEAFF. The CDR3 DNA is TGTGCCAGCAGCTTGCCAGCGGCCGAAGCTTTCTTT.

This clonotype came up many times. This chain connects TRBV27 to TRBJ2-7; D unresolved. Between the trimmed V and J ends, which lost 3 bases and 7 bases, there was a span of 13 bases. The CDR3 contains 13 residues. Germline assignment: CDR1 MNHEY and CDR2 SMNVEV (reference sequence). This chain's CDR3 is CASSFGSSREQYF. The CDR3 coding sequence is TGTGCCAGCAGTTTCGGGTCAAGTCGGGAGCAGTACTTC.

This clonotype was observed a handful of times. V usage is TRBV7-7 and J usage is TRBJ2-1; possible D gene TRBD2, 6 bases. The CDR3 runs 15 residues. The germline V gene encodes CDR1 SSHAT and CDR2 FNYEAQ (reference sequence). Trimming stripped 6 bases from V and 4 bases from J, with 16 bases between. The CDR3 reads CASSKGAGIYNEQFF. The CDR3 nucleotides read TGTGCCAGCAGTAAAGGGGCGGGAATTTACAATGAGCAGTTCTTC. The whole variable domain, filled in from reference TRBV7-7 and TRBJ2-1, reads GAGVSQSPRYKVTKRGQDVTLRCDPISSHATLYWYQQALGQGPEFLTYFNYEAQPDKSGLPSDRFSAERPEGSISTLTIQRTEQRDSAMYRCASSKGAGIYNEQFFGPGTRLTVL.